Listed below are T cell receptor beta chains from one sample, sequenced in a study of blood T cells in healthy people across ages. One entry per CDR3 protein, called by TCRdb with MiXCR from the 5' RACE reads. This sample has roughly 2 million distinct CDR3 sequences; approximately 50% occur once, and the top ten carry approximately 2.1%. Sequences were obtained from blood. These receptors all stem from a woman aged 40 to 50 in good health. Both conserved end residues are part of each CDR3. Fields, in order: V gene, D gene, clone size, J gene, CDR3 protein, CDR3 DNA. The D gene is left open where the match is weak. For some rows the clone size is stated as once, few or many, or as a class when expanded; others skip it.

v_call: TRBV5-1
d_call: NA
clone_size: few
j_call: TRBJ2-7
cdr3_aa: CASTLRGGGYEQYF
cdr3_nt: TGCGCCAGCACCCTAAGAGGGGGAGGATACGAGCAGTACTTC

v_call: TRBV12-3/TRBV12-4
d_call: NA
clone_size: few
j_call: TRBJ1-1
cdr3_aa: CASNQGRGTEAFF
cdr3_nt: TGTGCCAGTAATCAGGGAAGAGGCACTGAAGCTTTCTTT

v_call: TRBV5-1
d_call: NA
clone_size: once
j_call: TRBJ2-5
cdr3_aa: CASSLGTLEGTQYF
cdr3_nt: TGCGCCAGCAGCTTGGGGACCCTCGAAGGGACCCAGTACTTC

v_call: TRBV20-1
d_call: TRBD1
clone_size: NA
j_call: TRBJ1-4
cdr3_aa: CSAGTGPTNEKLFF
cdr3_nt: TGCAGTGCGGGGACAGGTCCAACTAATGAAAAACTGTTTTTT

v_call: TRBV5-1
d_call: NA
clone_size: NA
j_call: TRBJ2-5
cdr3_aa: CASSVMGRGETQYF
cdr3_nt: TGCGCCAGCAGCGTGATGGGTCGTGGGGAGACCCAGTACTTC

v_call: TRBV18
d_call: NA
clone_size: NA
j_call: TRBJ2-3
cdr3_aa: CASSPPTYTDTQYF
cdr3_nt: TGTGCCAGCTCACCACCAACATACACAGATACGCAGTATTTT

v_call: TRBV25-1
d_call: NA
clone_size: NA
j_call: TRBJ2-7
cdr3_aa: CASSEVGYSYEQYF
cdr3_nt: TGTGCCAGCAGTGAAGTCGGATACTCCTACGAGCAGTACTTC

v_call: TRBV11-3
d_call: TRBD1
clone_size: once
j_call: TRBJ2-6
cdr3_aa: CASSTGTGVAGANVLTF
cdr3_nt: TGTGCCAGCAGCACCGGGACAGGGGTAGCTGGGGCCAACGTCCTGACTTTC

v_call: TRBV27
d_call: TRBD1
clone_size: NA
j_call: TRBJ1-1
cdr3_aa: CASSVVQGRDFTEAFF
cdr3_nt: TGTGCCAGCAGTGTCGTACAGGGGAGGGATTTCACTGAAGCTTTCTTT

v_call: TRBV24-1
d_call: NA
clone_size: NA
j_call: TRBJ1-5
cdr3_aa: CATSGGPEGNQPQHF
cdr3_nt: TGTGCCACCAGTGGGGGTCCTGAGGGCAATCAGCCCCAGCATTTT

v_call: TRBV12-3/TRBV12-4
d_call: TRBD1
clone_size: few
j_call: TRBJ1-4
cdr3_aa: CASSKKYRGLHEKLFF
cdr3_nt: TGTGCCAGCAGTAAAAAATACAGGGGGCTCCATGAAAAACTGTTTTTT

v_call: TRBV7-2
d_call: TRBD2
clone_size: NA
j_call: TRBJ2-1
cdr3_aa: CASRAVSGGRNNERFF
cdr3_nt: TGTGCCAGCAGGGCGGTTAGCGGGGGGAGAAACAATGAGCGGTTCTTC

v_call: TRBV7-9
d_call: NA
clone_size: few
j_call: TRBJ1-5
cdr3_aa: CASSSNTPGGNQPQHF
cdr3_nt: TGTGCCAGCAGCTCTAACACCCCCGGGGGCAATCAGCCCCAGCATTTT

v_call: TRBV21-1
d_call: NA
clone_size: NA
j_call: TRBJ2-1
cdr3_aa: CASGGQGNNEQFF
cdr3_nt: TGTGCCAGCGGAGGACAGGGAAACAATGAGCAGTTCTTC

v_call: TRBV6-6
d_call: TRBD1
clone_size: NA
j_call: TRBJ2-7
cdr3_aa: CASSYMPGGTTYEQYF
cdr3_nt: TGTGCCAGCAGTTACATGCCAGGGGGCACGACCTACGAGCAGTACTTC

v_call: TRBV6-5
d_call: TRBD2
clone_size: few
j_call: TRBJ2-1
cdr3_aa: CASSSGEGLEGNEQFF
cdr3_nt: TGTGCCAGCAGTTCGGGGGAGGGCCTTGAGGGCAATGAGCAGTTCTTC

v_call: TRBV4-3
d_call: NA
clone_size: many
j_call: TRBJ1-6
cdr3_aa: CASSQAPFSPLHF
cdr3_nt: TGCGCCAGCAGCCAAGCCCCGTTTAGTCCCCTCCACTTT

v_call: TRBV27
d_call: TRBD2
clone_size: NA
j_call: TRBJ2-5
cdr3_aa: CASSTLTGLANSPGEQYF
cdr3_nt: TGTGCCAGCAGTACCCTGACAGGACTAGCGAACTCTCCTGGTGAGCAGTACTTC

v_call: TRBV20-1
d_call: NA
clone_size: few
j_call: TRBJ2-7
cdr3_aa: CSAKKGNYEQYF
cdr3_nt: TGCAGTGCTAAAAAGGGCAACTACGAGCAGTACTTC

v_call: TRBV6-2/TRBV6-3
d_call: NA
clone_size: few
j_call: TRBJ2-6
cdr3_aa: CASSSNSNGAGANVLTF
cdr3_nt: TGTGCCAGCAGTTCGAACTCAAACGGGGCTGGGGCCAACGTCCTGACTTTC

v_call: TRBV5-1
d_call: NA
clone_size: NA
j_call: TRBJ2-7
cdr3_aa: CASSLEVSTNEQYF
cdr3_nt: TGCGCCAGCAGCTTGGAGGTCTCGACGAATGAGCAGTACTTC

v_call: TRBV7-9
d_call: NA
clone_size: few
j_call: TRBJ2-5
cdr3_aa: CASSPNGVKGEQYF
cdr3_nt: TGTGCCAGCAGCCCCAATGGGGTAAAGGGAGAGCAGTACTTC

v_call: TRBV28
d_call: TRBD1
clone_size: few
j_call: TRBJ2-3
cdr3_aa: CASSFPGTGLVSDTQYF
cdr3_nt: TGTGCCAGCAGTTTCCCTGGGACAGGGCTTGTTTCCGATACGCAGTATTTT

v_call: TRBV7-2
d_call: NA
clone_size: NA
j_call: TRBJ1-4
cdr3_aa: CASSLENGATNEKLFF
cdr3_nt: TGTGCCAGCAGCTTAGAGAACGGGGCAACTAATGAAAAACTGTTTTTT

v_call: TRBV6-5
d_call: NA
clone_size: NA
j_call: TRBJ1-2
cdr3_aa: CASSNQSPRQPGDYGYTF
cdr3_nt: TGTGCCAGCAGTAACCAATCGCCCCGACAGCCCGGTGACTATGGCTACACCTTC

v_call: TRBV29-1
d_call: NA
clone_size: NA
j_call: TRBJ1-2
cdr3_aa: CSVEPGEDNYGYTF
cdr3_nt: TGCAGCGTTGAACCCGGGGAGGATAACTATGGCTACACCTTC

v_call: TRBV27
d_call: TRBD1
clone_size: many
j_call: TRBJ2-6
cdr3_aa: CASSSYRGSGANVLTF
cdr3_nt: TGTGCCAGCAGTTCGTACAGGGGGTCTGGGGCCAACGTCCTGACTTTC

v_call: TRBV20-1
d_call: TRBD2
clone_size: NA
j_call: TRBJ2-5
cdr3_aa: CSASWPSGSETQYF
cdr3_nt: TGCAGTGCTAGCTGGCCTAGCGGGTCGGAGACCCAGTACTTC

v_call: TRBV20-1
d_call: NA
clone_size: NA
j_call: TRBJ2-1
cdr3_aa: CSADSSHEQFF
cdr3_nt: TGCAGTGCGGACTCGTCCCATGAGCAGTTCTTC

v_call: TRBV20-1
d_call: NA
clone_size: few
j_call: TRBJ2-1
cdr3_aa: CSAPERSSYNEQFF
cdr3_nt: TGCAGTGCTCCGGAGCGGAGCTCCTACAATGAGCAGTTCTTC

v_call: TRBV5-1
d_call: TRBD2
clone_size: NA
j_call: TRBJ2-3
cdr3_aa: CASSLVGREGQYF
cdr3_nt: TGCGCCAGCAGCTTGGTAGGCAGGGAGGGGCAGTATTTT

v_call: TRBV6-1
d_call: NA
clone_size: NA
j_call: TRBJ1-1
cdr3_aa: CASSEVGGNTEAFF
cdr3_nt: TGTGCCAGCAGTGAAGTGGGGGGAAACACTGAAGCTTTCTTT

v_call: TRBV2
d_call: NA
clone_size: NA
j_call: TRBJ1-2
cdr3_aa: CASSEWVANCGYTF
cdr3_nt: TGTGCCAGCAGTGAATGGGTAGCTAACTGTGGCTACACCTTC

v_call: TRBV5-1
d_call: NA
clone_size: NA
j_call: TRBJ1-4
cdr3_aa: CASSRRTGDANEKLFF
cdr3_nt: TGCGCCAGCAGCCGCCGTACTGGGGATGCAAATGAAAAACTGTTTTTT

v_call: TRBV29-1
d_call: NA
clone_size: many
j_call: TRBJ2-5
cdr3_aa: CSVEGQAQETQYF
cdr3_nt: TGCAGCGTTGAAGGACAGGCCCAAGAGACCCAGTACTTC

v_call: TRBV4-3
d_call: NA
clone_size: NA
j_call: TRBJ1-5
cdr3_aa: CASSQDMTGGQPQHF
cdr3_nt: TGCGCCAGCAGCCAAGATATGACCGGGGGTCAGCCCCAGCATTTT

v_call: TRBV6-2/TRBV6-3
d_call: TRBD1
clone_size: NA
j_call: TRBJ2-7
cdr3_aa: CASRAGTGNPYEQYF
cdr3_nt: TGTGCCAGCAGGGCCGGGACAGGCAATCCCTACGAGCAGTACTTC

v_call: TRBV6-2/TRBV6-3
d_call: NA
clone_size: few
j_call: TRBJ2-3
cdr3_aa: CASRKLDTQYF
cdr3_nt: TGTGCCAGCAGAAAACTAGATACGCAGTATTTT

v_call: TRBV6-2/TRBV6-3
d_call: NA
clone_size: many
j_call: TRBJ2-7
cdr3_aa: CASSLGPGEQYF
cdr3_nt: TGTGCCAGCAGTTTAGGTCCAGGCGAGCAGTACTTC

v_call: TRBV27
d_call: NA
clone_size: few
j_call: TRBJ2-5
cdr3_aa: CATSQGYGETQYF
cdr3_nt: TGTGCCACCTCTCAGGGATACGGGGAGACCCAGTACTTC

v_call: TRBV9
d_call: TRBD2
clone_size: NA
j_call: TRBJ2-3
cdr3_aa: CASSTTSGGPKGDTQYF
cdr3_nt: TGTGCCAGCAGCACCACTAGCGGGGGGCCCAAGGGAGATACGCAGTATTTT

v_call: TRBV20-1
d_call: NA
clone_size: few
j_call: TRBJ2-5
cdr3_aa: CSARVDSGGSQETQYF
cdr3_nt: TGCAGTGCTAGAGTGGATAGTGGGGGGTCTCAAGAGACCCAGTACTTC

v_call: TRBV6-2/TRBV6-3
d_call: NA
clone_size: NA
j_call: TRBJ2-5
cdr3_aa: CACSYPSHPRITGETQYF
cdr3_nt: TGTGCCTGCAGTTACCCGTCCCATCCAAGAATAACAGGGGAGACCCAGTACTTC

v_call: TRBV6-5
d_call: TRBD1
clone_size: NA
j_call: TRBJ1-2
cdr3_aa: CASVGTGDGYTF
cdr3_nt: TGTGCCAGCGTAGGAACAGGGGATGGCTACACCTTC

v_call: TRBV5-1
d_call: NA
clone_size: NA
j_call: TRBJ2-7
cdr3_aa: CASSLGGSESSYEQYF
cdr3_nt: TGCGCCAGCAGCTTGGGAGGTAGTGAGAGCTCCTACGAGCAGTACTTC

v_call: TRBV4-2
d_call: NA
clone_size: few
j_call: TRBJ1-1
cdr3_aa: CASSGAGWNTEAFF
cdr3_nt: TGTGCCAGCAGCGGTGCGGGGTGGAACACTGAAGCTTTCTTT

v_call: TRBV10-3
d_call: NA
clone_size: NA
j_call: TRBJ1-4
cdr3_aa: CAISPGRGKLFF
cdr3_nt: TGTGCCATCAGCCCCGGGAGGGGAAAACTGTTTTTT

v_call: TRBV9
d_call: NA
clone_size: few
j_call: TRBJ1-2
cdr3_aa: CASTANYGYTF
cdr3_nt: TGTGCCAGCACCGCCAACTATGGCTACACCTTC

v_call: TRBV7-6
d_call: TRBD1
clone_size: NA
j_call: TRBJ1-1
cdr3_aa: CASSSARQGGTEAFF
cdr3_nt: TGTGCCAGCAGCTCCGCAAGACAGGGTGGCACTGAAGCTTTCTTT

v_call: TRBV7-9
d_call: NA
clone_size: few
j_call: TRBJ2-3
cdr3_aa: CASSLTDADTQYF
cdr3_nt: TGTGCCAGCAGCCTGACGGATGCAGATACGCAGTATTTT

v_call: TRBV25-1
d_call: TRBD1
clone_size: NA
j_call: TRBJ2-4
cdr3_aa: CASSERTGIAKNIQYF
cdr3_nt: TGTGCCAGCAGTGAACGGACAGGTATAGCCAAAAACATTCAGTACTTC

v_call: TRBV20-1
d_call: TRBD1
clone_size: NA
j_call: TRBJ1-2
cdr3_aa: CSARGTGGMYGYTF
cdr3_nt: TGCAGTGCTAGGGGGACAGGGGGCATGTATGGCTACACCTTC

v_call: TRBV6-5
d_call: TRBD2
clone_size: NA
j_call: TRBJ2-3
cdr3_aa: CASSYHIAGSSDTQYF
cdr3_nt: TGTGCCAGCAGTTACCATATAGCGGGATCCTCAGATACGCAGTATTTT